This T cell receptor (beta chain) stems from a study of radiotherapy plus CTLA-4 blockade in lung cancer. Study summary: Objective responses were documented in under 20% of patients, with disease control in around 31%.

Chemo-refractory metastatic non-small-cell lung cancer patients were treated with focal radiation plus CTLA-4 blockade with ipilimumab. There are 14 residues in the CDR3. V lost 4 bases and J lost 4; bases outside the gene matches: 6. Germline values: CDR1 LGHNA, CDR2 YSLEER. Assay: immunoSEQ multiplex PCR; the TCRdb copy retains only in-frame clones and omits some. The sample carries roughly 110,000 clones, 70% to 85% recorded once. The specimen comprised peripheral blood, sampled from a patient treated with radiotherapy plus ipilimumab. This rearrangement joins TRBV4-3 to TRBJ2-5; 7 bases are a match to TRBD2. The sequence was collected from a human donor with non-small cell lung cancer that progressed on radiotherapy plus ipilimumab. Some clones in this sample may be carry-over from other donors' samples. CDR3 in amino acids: CASSRGLVRETQYF. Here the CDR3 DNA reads TGCGCCAGCAGCCGAGGACTAGTTAGAGAGACCCAGTACTTC.